A single sample is the source of the 21 T cell receptor beta chains below, sequenced in a study of long-term antiretroviral therapy in people with HIV. Investigators performed immunoSEQ version v3.0 at survey level. Using immunoSEQ multiplex PCR, the repertoire was profiled, and TCRdb retains in-frame clones only, with some absent. The sample lists over 15,000 clones, approximately 78% occurring once. This specimen was unsorted PBMCs, taken 0.3 years after starting antiretroviral therapy. These receptors all stem from a young man with HIV.

The count of this clone is one. The CDR3 sequence: CASSSYLDQETQYF. Written as DNA, the CDR3 is TGTGCCAGCAGCTCTTACCTCGACCAAGAGACCCAGTACTTC. The chain joins TRBV11-2 to TRBJ2-5; no firm D call. This CDR3 comprises 14 residues. Germline assignment: CDR1 SGHAT and CDR2 FQNNGV. The germline V and J ends were trimmed by 4 bases and 0 bases, with 9 bases remaining between them. Drawing the rest from reference TRBV11-2 and TRBJ2-5, the complete variable domain is EAGVAQSPRYKIIEKRQSVAFWCNPISGHATLYWYQQILGQGPKLLIQFQNNGVVDDSQLPKDRFSAERLKGVDSTLKIQPAKLEDSAVYLCASSSYLDQETQYFGPGTRLLVL.

The CDR3 nucleotides read TGCGCCAGCAGCTCACGCCCCGGGACAGGGAACACCGGGGAGCTGTTTTTT. Translating gives CASSSRPGTGNTGELFF. The J gene is TRBJ2-2, the V gene TRBV5-1, with 8 bases fitting TRBD1. The CDR3 loop spans 17 amino acids. Germline V gene lookup returns CDR1 SGHRS and CDR2 YFSETQ. V lost 3 bases, J lost 1 base, and 8 bases stayed unmatched. Variable domain in full (rest from reference TRBV5-1 and TRBJ2-2): KAGVTQTPRYLIKTRGQQVTLSCSPISGHRSVSWYQQTPGQGLQFLFEYFSETQRNKGNFPGRFSGRQFSNSRSEMNVSTLELGDSALYLCASSSRPGTGNTGELFFGEGSRLTVL.

J is TRBJ2-7 and V is TRBV10-3, with D possibly being TRBD1 (6 bases). V was clipped by 4 bases and J by 4 bases, with 17 bases between them. Germline CDR1 ENHRY, CDR2 SYGVKD. This CDR3 comprises 15 residues. The CDR3 sequence is CAISASPGTQYEQYV. CDR3 in DNA: TGTGCCATCAGTGCCTCACCCGGGACACAATACGAGCAGTACGTC.

The CDR3 spells CASRASRELFF. The CDR3 coding sequence is TGTGCCAGCAGGGCTTCTCGGGAGCTGTTTTTT. V is TRBV28 and J is TRBJ2-2; D is ambiguous. Trimming removed 6 bases at V and 9 bases at J, with 8 bases between. Germline assignment: CDR1 MDHEN and CDR2 SYDVKM. The CDR3 runs 11 residues.

The chain combines TRBV7-2 with TRBJ1-2; tentative D call: TRBD1 (6 bases). Trimming removed 5 bases from V and 4 bases from J, with 11 bases in between. The germline CDR1 and CDR2 sequences are SGHTA and FQGNSA. CDR3 length: 13 amino acids. In DNA form, the CDR3 reads TGTGCCAGCAGCGCCGGACAGTCCTATGGCTACACCTTC. Its translation: CASSAGQSYGYTF.

V usage is TRBV28 and J usage is TRBJ1-5; D remains ambiguous. CDR1 and CDR2 from the germline V gene are MDHEN and SYDVKM. CDR3 length: 13 residues. V shed 6 bases and J shed 1 base, with 7 bases lying between them. In DNA, the CDR3 is TGTGCCAGCAGGCCAGACAGCAATCAGCCCCAGCATTTT. This codes for CASRPDSNQPQHF. Variable domain in full (rest from reference TRBV28 and TRBJ1-5): DVKVTQSSRYLVKRTGEKVFLECVQDMDHENMFWYRQDPGLGLRLIYFSYDVKMKEKGDIPEGYSVSREKKERFSLILESASTNQTSMYLCASRPDSNQPQHFGDGTRLSIL.

The chain recombines TRBV6-1 with TRBJ1-5; D is undetermined. Looked up from germline, CDR1 is MNHNS and CDR2 is SASEGT. The CDR3 is 15 amino acids. The ends were cut back, 4 bases at V and 0 bases at J, with 10 bases in the middle. The CDR3 sequence: CASSVTYNSNQPQHF. CDR3 nucleotide sequence: TGTGCCAGCAGTGTAACATACAATAGCAATCAGCCCCAGCATTTT.

This chain links TRBV27 with TRBJ2-2; a possible D gene is TRBD1 (5 bases). With 4 bases removed from V and 0 bases from J, the gap between germline ends came to 6 bases. From germline, CDR1 is MNHEY and CDR2 SMNVEV (reference sequence). The CDR3 runs to 14 residues. Here the CDR3 DNA reads TGTGCCAGCAGTTGGGGCTCGAACACCGGGGAGCTGTTTTTT. It is translated as CASSWGSNTGELFF.

By share of the sample, this clone is large. Distinct nucleotide sequences in the sample also encode this CDR3. The rearrangement links TRBV28 to TRBJ2-2, with D possibly being TRBD2 (5 bases). CDR1 and CDR2 (germline): MDHEN, SYDVKM. Trimming cost V 4 bases and J 6 bases, with 9 bases left between them. CDR3 length: 13 amino acids. The CDR3 loop reads CASSSRGSGELFF. CDR3 nucleotide sequence: TGTGCCAGCAGTTCCCGGGGTTCCGGGGAGCTGTTTTTT.

The chain recombines TRBV6-4 with TRBJ2-3; D unclear. The germline V and J ends were trimmed by 4 bases and 0 bases, with 5 bases remaining between them. CDR3 length: 13 amino acids. Germline values: CDR1 MRHNA, CDR2 SNTAGT. The DNA for the CDR3 is TGTGCCAGCAGTGCAACTAGCACAGATACGCAGTATTTT. Its protein is CASSATSTDTQYF.

CDR3 in DNA: TGTGCCAGCAGTGGTATGAGGGGGTGGATTGAGCAGTTCTTC. It encodes CASSGMRGWIEQFF. V is TRBV2 and J is TRBJ2-1; D perhaps matches TRBD1 (6 bases). The V gene's germline CDR1 is SNHLY and CDR2 FYNNEI. There are 14 residues in the CDR3. V lost 4 bases and J 9 bases, leaving 16 bases between the germline ends. Supplemented by reference TRBV2 and TRBJ2-1, the full variable domain reads EPEVTQTPSHQVTQMGQEVILRCVPISNHLYFYWYRQILGQKVEFLVSFYNNEISEKSEIFDDQFSVERPDGSNFTLKIRSTKLEDSAMYFCASSGMRGWIEQFFGPGTRLTVL.

The chain uses TRBV6-1 and TRBJ1-6; D not certain. Per germline, CDR1 MNHNS and CDR2 SASEGT. The CDR3 covers 15 residues. V gave up 7 bases and J gave up 0 bases, with 10 bases separating them. CDR3 amino acids: CASIISISYNSPLHF. The CDR3 region has the DNA TGTGCCAGCATCATATCGATCTCCTATAATTCACCCCTCCACTTT.

The chain uses TRBV7-9 and TRBJ1-4; 7 bases are a match to TRBD1. In germline, CDR1 is SEHNR, CDR2 FQNEAQ (reference sequence). This CDR3 is built from 12 residues. V was clipped by 5 bases and J by 8 bases; unmatched bases: 2. This chain's CDR3 is CASSEQGEKLFF. CDR3 in DNA: TGTGCCAGCAGCGAACAGGGGGAAAAACTGTTTTTT.

The chain links TRBV7-9 to TRBJ2-1; TRBD2 aligns across 8 bases. V was pared by 3 bases and J by 3 bases, with 10 bases of the junction left unmatched. The germline V gene has CDR1 SEHNR and CDR2 FQNEAQ (reference sequence). This CDR3 is built from 17 residues. CDR3 coding DNA: TGTGCCAGCAGCTTTAAGATAGCGGGGACCTTCTACAATGAGCAGTTCTTC. Its protein product is CASSFKIAGTFYNEQFF.

This clone has more than one count but fewer than ten. This chain joins TRBV7-3 and TRBJ2-6; 11 bases align to TRBD1. Germline V lookup: CDR1 SGHTA, CDR2 FQGTGA. This CDR3 comprises 17 residues. The ends lost 2 bases at V and 0 bases at J; junction bases unmatched: 0. The DNA for the CDR3 is TGTGCCAGCAGCTTAGGGACAGGGGGCTCTGGGGCCAACGTCCTGACTTTC. Translation: CASSLGTGGSGANVLTF. The full variable domain, with the rest looked up from reference TRBV7-3 and TRBJ2-6, is GAGVSQTPSNKVTEKGKYVELRCDPISGHTALYWYRQSLGQGPEFLIYFQGTGAADDSGLPNDRFFAVRPEGSVSTLKIQRTERGDSAVYLCASSLGTGGSGANVLTFGAGSRLTVL.

The CDR3: CASSTNRDPANTGELFF. The DNA for the CDR3 is TGCGCCAGCAGTACGAACCGGGACCCTGCGAACACCGGGGAGCTGTTTTTT. V usage is TRBV10-1 and J usage is TRBJ2-2; D is tentatively TRBD1 or TRBD2 (5 bases each). The germline gives CDR1 WNHNN, CDR2 SYGVQD (reference sequence). V shed 5 bases and J shed 0 bases, with 16 bases lying between them. The CDR3 sequence is 17 residues long.

The rearrangement joins TRBV10-1 to TRBJ2-2; no reliable D call. CDR3 length equals 12 residues. Germline V lookup: CDR1 WNHNN, CDR2 SYGVQD (reference sequence). V dropped 5 bases and J dropped 2 bases, with 3 bases sitting between them. The CDR3 is CASSYNTGELFF. Here the CDR3 DNA reads TGCGCCAGCAGTTACAACACCGGGGAGCTGTTTTTT.

This sequence joins TRBV29-1 and TRBJ1-4; D remains unclear. The CDR3 is made up of 13 amino acids. CDR1 SQVTM and CDR2 ANQGSEA come from the germline V gene. The V and J ends lost 7 bases and 10 bases respectively, with 19 bases between them. In DNA, the CDR3 is TGCAGCGGTTGGATCGGGCGGAAAGGAAAACTGTTTTTT. Its protein product is CSGWIGRKGKLFF.

The V and J genes are TRBV7-2 and TRBJ2-1; the match to TRBD2 covers 9 bases. In germline, CDR1 is SGHTA, CDR2 FQGNSA. J gave up 5 bases and V 5 bases, and 10 bases lay outside the gene matches. The CDR3 totals 16 residues. CDR3: CASSHPQRGVDNEQFF. The CDR3 DNA reads as TGTGCCAGCAGCCACCCCCAGCGGGGGGTTGACAATGAGCAGTTCTTC.

This rearrangement joins TRBV28 to TRBJ1-2; D unclear. V was shortened by 8 bases and J by 4 bases, with 11 bases between the two germline ends. Germline CDR1 is MDHEN and CDR2 is SYDVKM. This CDR3 is 12 amino acids long. The CDR3 sequence is CASRSAPYGYTF. The DNA for the CDR3 is TGTGCCAGCCGCTCGGCGCCCTATGGCTACACCTTC.

In this sample, this clone turned up a few times. The chain has TRBV5-6 and TRBJ1-2; D may be TRBD1 (5 bases). V lost 5 bases and J 1 base, leaving 12 bases between the germline ends. This CDR3 region has 14 residues. Germline lookup yields CDR1 SGHDT and CDR2 YYEEEE. CDR3 in DNA: TGTGCCAGCAGTACCCTCCAGGGTAACTATGGCTACACCTTC. Its protein is CASSTLQGNYGYTF. The full variable domain, completed using reference TRBV5-6 and TRBJ1-2, is DAGVTQSPTHLIKTRGQQVTLRCSPKSGHDTVSWYQQALGQGPQFIFQYYEEEERQRGNFPDRFSGHQFPNYSSELNVNALLLGDSALYLCASSTLQGNYGYTFGSGTRLTVV.